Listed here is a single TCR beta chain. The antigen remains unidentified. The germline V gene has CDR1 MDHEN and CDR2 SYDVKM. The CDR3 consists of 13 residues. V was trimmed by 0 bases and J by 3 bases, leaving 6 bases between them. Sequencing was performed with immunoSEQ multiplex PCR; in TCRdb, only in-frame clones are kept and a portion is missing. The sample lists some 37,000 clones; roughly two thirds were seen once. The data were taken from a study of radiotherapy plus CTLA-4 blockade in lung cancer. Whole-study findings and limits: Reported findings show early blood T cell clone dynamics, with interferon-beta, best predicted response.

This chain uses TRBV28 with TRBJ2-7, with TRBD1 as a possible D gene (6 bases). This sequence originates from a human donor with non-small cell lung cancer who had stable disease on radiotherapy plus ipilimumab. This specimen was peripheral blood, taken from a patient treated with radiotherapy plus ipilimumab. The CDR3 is CASSLWDSYEQYF. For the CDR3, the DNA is TGTGCCAGCAGTTTATGGGACAGCTACGAGCAGTACTTC. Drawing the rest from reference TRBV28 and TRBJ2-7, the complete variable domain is DVKVTQSSRYLVKRTGEKVFLECVQDMDHENMFWYRQDPGLGLRLIYFSYDVKMKEKGDIPEGYSVSREKKERFSLILESASTNQTSMYLCASSLWDSYEQYFGPGTRLTVT.